This is a list of T cell receptor beta chains from one sample in a study of T-cell reconstitution after alpha-beta-depleted transplantation in children. TCRdb independently ran MiXCR on the PCR reads; one entry per CDR3 protein. The table includes around 400,000 distinct CDR3 sequences, 9.5% to 13% detected once. The sequencing here drew on PBMCs from the stem cell graft donor, taken from the stem cell graft. Source of these receptors: a human donor who donated a stem cell graft to a child with acute myeloid leukemia. Both conserved end residues are part of each CDR3. The listing skips clone size in some rows; elsewhere it reads once, few, many or a size class.

>TRBV7-8|15|NA|TRBJ2-1
CASSRAGGLANEQFF
>TRBV19|13|NA|TRBJ1-1
CAAREYPNTEAFF
>TRBV5-1|15|many|TRBJ1-6
CASSLRDRHNSPLHF
>TRBV24-1|16|few|TRBJ2-1
CATSDFTKAGHNEQFF
>TRBV5-1|15|few|TRBJ2-7
CASSFTGGTSYEQYF
>TRBV3-1|12|NA|TRBJ2-1
CASGPGGNEQFF
>TRBV12-3/TRBV12-4|13|few|TRBJ2-5
CASTLWSGETQYF
>TRBV30|14|few|TRBJ2-3
CAWSTRGGTDTQYF
>TRBV7-3|14|NA|TRBJ1-4
CASTVCRINEKLFF
>TRBV7-2|16|few|TRBJ2-7
CASSLGTSGVGYEQYF
>TRBV18|15|NA|TRBJ1-4
CASSLNRATNEKLFF
>TRBV7-2|14|few|TRBJ2-2
CASSQGPGGGELFF